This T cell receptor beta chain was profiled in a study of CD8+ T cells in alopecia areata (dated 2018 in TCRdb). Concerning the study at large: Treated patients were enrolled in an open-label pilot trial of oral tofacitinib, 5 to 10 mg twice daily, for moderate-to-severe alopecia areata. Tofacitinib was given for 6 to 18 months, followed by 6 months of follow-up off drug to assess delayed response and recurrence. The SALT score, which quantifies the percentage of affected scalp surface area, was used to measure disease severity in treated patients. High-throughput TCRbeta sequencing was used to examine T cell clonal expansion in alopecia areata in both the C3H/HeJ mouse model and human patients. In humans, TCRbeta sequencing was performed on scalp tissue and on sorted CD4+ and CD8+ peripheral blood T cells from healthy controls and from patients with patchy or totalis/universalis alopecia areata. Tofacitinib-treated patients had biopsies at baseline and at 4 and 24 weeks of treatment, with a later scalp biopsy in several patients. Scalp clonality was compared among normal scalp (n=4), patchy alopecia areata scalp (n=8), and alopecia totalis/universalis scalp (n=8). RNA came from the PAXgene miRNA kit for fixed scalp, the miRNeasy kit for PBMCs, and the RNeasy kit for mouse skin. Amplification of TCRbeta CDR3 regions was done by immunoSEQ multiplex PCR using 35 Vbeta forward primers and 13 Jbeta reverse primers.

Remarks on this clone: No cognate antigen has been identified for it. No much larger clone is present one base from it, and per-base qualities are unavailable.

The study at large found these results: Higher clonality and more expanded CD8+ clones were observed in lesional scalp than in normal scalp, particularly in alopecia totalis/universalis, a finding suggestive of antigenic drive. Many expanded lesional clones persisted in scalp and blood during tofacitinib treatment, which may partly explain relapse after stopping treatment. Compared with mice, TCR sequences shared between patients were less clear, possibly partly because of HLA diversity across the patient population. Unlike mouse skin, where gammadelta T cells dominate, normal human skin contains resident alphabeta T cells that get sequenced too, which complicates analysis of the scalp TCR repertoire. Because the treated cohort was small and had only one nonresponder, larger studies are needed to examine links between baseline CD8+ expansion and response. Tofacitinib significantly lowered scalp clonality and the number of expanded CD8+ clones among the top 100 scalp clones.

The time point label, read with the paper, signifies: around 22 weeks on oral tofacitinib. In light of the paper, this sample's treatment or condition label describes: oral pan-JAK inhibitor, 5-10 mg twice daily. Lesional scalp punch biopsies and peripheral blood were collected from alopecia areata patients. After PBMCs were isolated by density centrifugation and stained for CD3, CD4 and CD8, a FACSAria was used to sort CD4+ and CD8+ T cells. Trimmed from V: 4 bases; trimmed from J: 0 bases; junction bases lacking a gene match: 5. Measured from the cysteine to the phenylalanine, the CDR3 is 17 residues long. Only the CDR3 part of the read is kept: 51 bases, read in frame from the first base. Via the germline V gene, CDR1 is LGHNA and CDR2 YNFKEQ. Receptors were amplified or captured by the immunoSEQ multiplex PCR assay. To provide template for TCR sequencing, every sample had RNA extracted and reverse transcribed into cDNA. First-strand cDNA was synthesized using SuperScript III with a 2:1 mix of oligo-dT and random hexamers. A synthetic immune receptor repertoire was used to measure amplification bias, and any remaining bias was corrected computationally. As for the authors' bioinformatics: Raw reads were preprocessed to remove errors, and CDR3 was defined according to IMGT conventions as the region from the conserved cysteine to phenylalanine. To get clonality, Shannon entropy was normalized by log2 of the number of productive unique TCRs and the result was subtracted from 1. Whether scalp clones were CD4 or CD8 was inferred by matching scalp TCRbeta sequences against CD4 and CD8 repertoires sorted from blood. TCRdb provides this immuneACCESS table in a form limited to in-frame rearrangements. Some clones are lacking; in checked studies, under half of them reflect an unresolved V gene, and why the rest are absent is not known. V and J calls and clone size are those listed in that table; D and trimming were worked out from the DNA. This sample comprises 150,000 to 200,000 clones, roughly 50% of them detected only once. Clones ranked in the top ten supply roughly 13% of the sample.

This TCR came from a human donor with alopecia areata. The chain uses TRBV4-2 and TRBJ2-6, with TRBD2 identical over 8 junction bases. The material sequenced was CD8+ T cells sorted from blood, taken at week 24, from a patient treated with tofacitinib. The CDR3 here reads CASSPEAGGSGANVLTF. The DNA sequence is TGTGCCAGCAGCCCGGAGGCGGGGGGCTCTGGGGCCAACGTCCTGACTTTC.